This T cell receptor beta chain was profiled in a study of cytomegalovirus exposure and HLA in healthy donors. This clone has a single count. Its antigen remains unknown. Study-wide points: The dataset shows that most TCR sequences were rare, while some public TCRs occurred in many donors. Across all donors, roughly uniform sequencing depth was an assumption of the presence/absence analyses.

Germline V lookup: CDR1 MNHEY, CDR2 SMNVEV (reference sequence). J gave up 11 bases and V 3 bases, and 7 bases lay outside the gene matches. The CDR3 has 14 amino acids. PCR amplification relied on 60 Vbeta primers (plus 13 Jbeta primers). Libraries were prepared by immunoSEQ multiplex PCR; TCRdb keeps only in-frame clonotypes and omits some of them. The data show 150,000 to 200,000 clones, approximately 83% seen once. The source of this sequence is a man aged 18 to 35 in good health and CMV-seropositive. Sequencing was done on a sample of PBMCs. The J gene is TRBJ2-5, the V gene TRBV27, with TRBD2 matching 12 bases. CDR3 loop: CASSLTSGGVKQYF. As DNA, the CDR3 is TGTGCCAGCAGTTTGACTAGCGGGGGAGTGAAGCAGTACTTC.